Sequencing of this T cell receptor beta chain was carried out in a study of human T cells and chemical hapten exposure. Study-level information: Yields of TCR per sample differed, chiefly owing to small differences in pooled library volume. Notes on the study in general: High-frequency TCRs, those above 1 in 1000, stayed the same after DPC sensitization. Alopecia affected the donors, so their immune response may differ from healthy people's.

Regarding time point: patch test 2, 6 weeks after DPC sensitization. The treatment is: therapeutic diphenylcyclopropenone sensitization with weekly scalp DPC. TCRdb ran MiXCR on the RACE reads and lists one entry per CDR3 protein. The sample lists about 140,000 distinct CDR3 sequences; about 12% were seen once. Many counts were recorded for this clonotype. Its antigen is undetermined. The CDR3 sequence is 13 residues long. V was pared by 4 bases and J by 3 bases, with 10 bases between. This sample comprised whole blood, obtained in connection with sensitization to the hapten diphenylcyclopropenone (DPC). The rearrangement uses TRBV12-3 or TRBV12-4 and TRBJ2-7; D is undetermined. The sequence was obtained from a woman in her fifties or sixties with alopecia areata. Some clones in this sample may be carry-over from other donors' samples. CDR3 DNA sequence: TGTGCCAGCAGTTCACAGAGCCACTACGAGCAGTACTTC. Translation gives CASSSQSHYEQYF.